Sequencing of this T cell receptor (beta chain) was carried out in a study of blood T cell repertoires in COVID-19. Per the authors' pipeline: Amplifying reference gene primers gave estimates of nucleated cell counts. Assay used: immunoSEQ multiplex PCR; TCRdb lists only in-frame clones, some missing. The DNA gave D and trimming, while V, J and clone size come from that table. The sample has about 140,000 clones; 65% to 90% are singletons. This CDR3 spans 13 amino acids. V was shortened by 3 bases and J by 6 bases, with 12 bases between the two germline ends. This receptor was identified in a man aged 45-65 years with acute or convalescent COVID-19. The rearrangement joins TRBV12-3 or TRBV12-4 to TRBJ2-7; possible D gene TRBD1, 5 bases. The sample comprised peripheral blood. CDR3 region: CASSFLQGSEQYF. The DNA of the CDR3 is TGTGCCAGCAGTTTCCTCCAGGGCTCCGAGCAGTACTTC.